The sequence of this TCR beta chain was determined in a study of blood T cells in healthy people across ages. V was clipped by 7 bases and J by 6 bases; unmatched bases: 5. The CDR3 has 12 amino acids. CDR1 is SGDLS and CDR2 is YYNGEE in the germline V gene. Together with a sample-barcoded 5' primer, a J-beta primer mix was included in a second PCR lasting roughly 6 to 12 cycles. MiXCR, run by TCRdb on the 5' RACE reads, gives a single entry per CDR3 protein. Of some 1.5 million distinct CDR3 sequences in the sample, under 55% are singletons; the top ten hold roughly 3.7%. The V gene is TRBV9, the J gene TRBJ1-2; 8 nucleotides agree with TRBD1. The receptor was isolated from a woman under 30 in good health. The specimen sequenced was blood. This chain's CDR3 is CASHGTGDGYTF. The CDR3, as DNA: TGTGCCAGCCACGGGACAGGCGATGGCTACACCTTC.